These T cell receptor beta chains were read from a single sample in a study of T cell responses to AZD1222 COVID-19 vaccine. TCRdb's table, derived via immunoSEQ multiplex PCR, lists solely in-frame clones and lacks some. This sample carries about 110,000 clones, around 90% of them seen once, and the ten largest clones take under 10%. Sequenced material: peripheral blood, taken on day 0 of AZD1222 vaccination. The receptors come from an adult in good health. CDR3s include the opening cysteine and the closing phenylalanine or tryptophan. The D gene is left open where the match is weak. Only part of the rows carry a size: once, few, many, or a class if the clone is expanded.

CDR3nt: TGTGCCAGCAGCACCTCGGGACAGGGAAATCAGCCCCAGCATTTT
CDR3aa: CASSTSGQGNQPQHF
abundance: NA
j_gene: TRBJ1-5
d_gene: TRBD1
v_gene: TRBV28

CDR3nt: TGCGCCAGCAGCTTGGATCTTCTGAACACTGAAGCTTTCTTT
CDR3aa: CASSLDLLNTEAFF
abundance: NA
j_gene: TRBJ1-1
d_gene: NA
v_gene: TRBV5-1

CDR3nt: TGTGCCAGCACAGGGGGGGATTCACCCCTCCACTTT
CDR3aa: CASTGGDSPLHF
abundance: NA
j_gene: TRBJ1-6
d_gene: TRBD1
v_gene: TRBV7-9

CDR3nt: TGTGCCAGCAGCCCCTTCTTACTCCTCCGGGGCCAAGAGACCCAGTACTTC
CDR3aa: CASSPFLLLRGQETQYF
abundance: NA
j_gene: TRBJ2-5
d_gene: NA
v_gene: TRBV27

CDR3nt: TGTGCCAGCAGCCAAGATATGTCAGGAAATTCACCCCTCCACTTT
CDR3aa: CASSQDMSGNSPLHF
abundance: once
j_gene: TRBJ1-6
d_gene: NA
v_gene: TRBV3-1/TRBV3-2

CDR3nt: TGTGCCAGCAGCTTAAGGGCGCGGGGGGGCCGTAGTGGGACAGATACGCAGTATTTT
CDR3aa: CASSLRARGGRSGTDTQYF
abundance: NA
j_gene: TRBJ2-3
d_gene: TRBD2
v_gene: TRBV7-9

CDR3nt: TGTGCCAGCGATCAGGGGGCTGGTTACAATGAGCAGTTCTTC
CDR3aa: CASDQGAGYNEQFF
abundance: NA
j_gene: TRBJ2-1
d_gene: TRBD1
v_gene: TRBV9

CDR3nt: TGTGCCAGCAGTTACTCTTGGCCGGTAAATGAAAAACTGTTTTTT
CDR3aa: CASSYSWPVNEKLFF
abundance: NA
j_gene: TRBJ1-4
d_gene: NA
v_gene: TRBV6-5

CDR3nt: TGTGCCAGCAGTTACTCGGACAGGAGTGAAGCTTTCTTT
CDR3aa: CASSYSDRSEAFF
abundance: NA
j_gene: TRBJ1-1
d_gene: TRBD1
v_gene: TRBV6-6

CDR3nt: TGTGCCAGCAGCCAAGATCCGGGAGGGGGATTCGGCGACGAGCAGTACTTC
CDR3aa: CASSQDPGGGFGDEQYF
abundance: NA
j_gene: TRBJ2-7
d_gene: TRBD2
v_gene: TRBV4-2

CDR3nt: TGTGCCAGCAGGGCGGGCGAGTGGAACACTGAAGCTTTCTTT
CDR3aa: CASRAGEWNTEAFF
abundance: NA
j_gene: TRBJ1-1
d_gene: NA
v_gene: TRBV5-4

CDR3nt: TGTGCCAGTAGTATTGGGGTCGCGATCTATGGCTACACCTTC
CDR3aa: CASSIGVAIYGYTF
abundance: NA
j_gene: TRBJ1-2
d_gene: NA
v_gene: TRBV19

CDR3nt: TGTGCCAGCTCACCAAGTCAGATCCACGAGCAGTACTTC
CDR3aa: CASSPSQIHEQYF
abundance: NA
j_gene: TRBJ2-7
d_gene: NA
v_gene: TRBV18

CDR3nt: TGTGCCAGCCCACAGGGGGGGGGAAGAAGATATGGCTACACCTTC
CDR3aa: CASPQGGGRRYGYTF
abundance: medium-sized
j_gene: TRBJ1-2
d_gene: NA
v_gene: TRBV21-1

CDR3nt: TGTGCCAGCGCACGCTACGAGCAGTACTTC
CDR3aa: CASARYEQYF
abundance: NA
j_gene: TRBJ2-7
d_gene: NA
v_gene: TRBV28

CDR3nt: TGTGCCAGCAGCGCCTTAGGTTCGGGGGTTGCCTACGAGCAGTACTTC
CDR3aa: CASSALGSGVAYEQYF
abundance: NA
j_gene: TRBJ2-7
d_gene: NA
v_gene: TRBV7-9

CDR3nt: TGTGCCTGGAGTGTCGGGACAGGGCTCTCGAGCTACGAGCAGTACTTC
CDR3aa: CAWSVGTGLSSYEQYF
abundance: NA
j_gene: TRBJ2-7
d_gene: TRBD1
v_gene: TRBV30

CDR3nt: TGTGCCAGCAGACGACAGTTACCTAATGAAAAACTGTTTTTT
CDR3aa: CASRRQLPNEKLFF
abundance: once
j_gene: TRBJ1-4
d_gene: NA
v_gene: TRBV6-5

CDR3nt: TGTGCCAGCATTGCAGCCAATTTGAACACTGAAGCTTTCTTT
CDR3aa: CASIAANLNTEAFF
abundance: NA
j_gene: TRBJ1-1
d_gene: NA
v_gene: TRBV28

CDR3nt: TGTGCCAGCAGTTACGCCGCCGGGACGGGGAATTCACCCCTCCACTTT
CDR3aa: CASSYAAGTGNSPLHF
abundance: NA
j_gene: TRBJ1-6
d_gene: NA
v_gene: TRBV6-5

CDR3nt: TGTGCCAGCAGCCATAGAACAGGGGGTGGAAACACTGAAGCTTTCTTT
CDR3aa: CASSHRTGGGNTEAFF
abundance: NA
j_gene: TRBJ1-1
d_gene: TRBD1
v_gene: TRBV5-6

CDR3nt: TGTGCCAGCAGCTCCGGACAGGTTAATTCACCCCTCCACTTT
CDR3aa: CASSSGQVNSPLHF
abundance: NA
j_gene: TRBJ1-6
d_gene: TRBD1
v_gene: TRBV7-9

CDR3nt: TGTGCCAGCGGATGGATAAGGGGCGGAGAGACCCAGTACTTC
CDR3aa: CASGWIRGGETQYF
abundance: once
j_gene: TRBJ2-5
d_gene: NA
v_gene: TRBV27

CDR3nt: TGTGCCAGCAGACCGGGCGTTGAGCAGTTCTTC
CDR3aa: CASRPGVEQFF
abundance: NA
j_gene: TRBJ2-1
d_gene: NA
v_gene: TRBV3-1/TRBV3-2

CDR3nt: TGTGCCAGCAGTTTGGTTGGGTCGGGGGCCGGCACTGAAGCTTTCTTT
CDR3aa: CASSLVGSGAGTEAFF
abundance: once
j_gene: TRBJ1-1
d_gene: NA
v_gene: TRBV6-6

CDR3nt: TGTGCCAGTAGGCAAGACAGGACCCCTTTCTATGGCTACACCTTC
CDR3aa: CASRQDRTPFYGYTF
abundance: NA
j_gene: TRBJ1-2
d_gene: NA
v_gene: TRBV19

CDR3nt: TGTGCCAGCAGTGAACCCGGACAGGGGAGGTCACCCCTCCACTTT
CDR3aa: CASSEPGQGRSPLHF
abundance: NA
j_gene: TRBJ1-6
d_gene: TRBD1
v_gene: TRBV25-1

CDR3nt: TGTGCCAGCAGTGATGCCGGGACAGGGTCCACCGGGGAGCTGTTTTTT
CDR3aa: CASSDAGTGSTGELFF
abundance: NA
j_gene: TRBJ2-2
d_gene: TRBD1
v_gene: TRBV2

CDR3nt: TGTGCCAGTAGTCCGGGACAGGGGAGGGAGACCCAGTACTTC
CDR3aa: CASSPGQGRETQYF
abundance: NA
j_gene: TRBJ2-5
d_gene: TRBD1
v_gene: TRBV19

CDR3nt: TGCGCCAGCAGCCAAGGGGACAGGAGGAATAGCAATCAGCCCCAGCATTTT
CDR3aa: CASSQGDRRNSNQPQHF
abundance: once
j_gene: TRBJ1-5
d_gene: TRBD1
v_gene: TRBV4-1

CDR3nt: TGCGCCAGCAGCTTAGGGACAGCGGAAGAGACCCAGTACTTC
CDR3aa: CASSLGTAEETQYF
abundance: NA
j_gene: TRBJ2-5
d_gene: TRBD1
v_gene: TRBV5-1

CDR3nt: TGTGCCAGTAGTAGCCCCTCCCGGGAGGAACTGTTTTTT
CDR3aa: CASSSPSREELFF
abundance: NA
j_gene: TRBJ1-4
d_gene: NA
v_gene: TRBV19

CDR3nt: TGTGCCAGCAGCTTAGTAGGGACAGAAGCTTTCTTT
CDR3aa: CASSLVGTEAFF
abundance: NA
j_gene: TRBJ1-1
d_gene: NA
v_gene: TRBV11-2

CDR3nt: TGTGCCTGCAGCGAGCCGTATTCACCCCTCCACTTT
CDR3aa: CACSEPYSPLHF
abundance: NA
j_gene: TRBJ1-6
d_gene: NA
v_gene: TRBV30

CDR3nt: TGTGCCAGCAGTTACCCAGGGACAGGGAATTTGGATGGCTACACCTTC
CDR3aa: CASSYPGTGNLDGYTF
abundance: NA
j_gene: TRBJ1-2
d_gene: TRBD1
v_gene: TRBV6-5

CDR3nt: TGTGCCAGCAGACCGTGGGAGGCTGGTGACGATGAGCAGTTCTTC
CDR3aa: CASRPWEAGDDEQFF
abundance: NA
j_gene: TRBJ2-1
d_gene: NA
v_gene: TRBV28

CDR3nt: TGTGCCAGCAGTGGAGGGGGCGGAAGTAGGGATGAGCAGTTCTTC
CDR3aa: CASSGGGGSRDEQFF
abundance: NA
j_gene: TRBJ2-1
d_gene: NA
v_gene: TRBV27

CDR3nt: TGTGCCAGCAGTGTCCCACAGGGGCGCTTCCACGAGCAGTACTTC
CDR3aa: CASSVPQGRFHEQYF
abundance: NA
j_gene: TRBJ2-7
d_gene: TRBD1
v_gene: TRBV27

CDR3nt: TGTGCCAGCAGCTCCCGGTCATTCTCTGGAAACACCATATATTTT
CDR3aa: CASSSRSFSGNTIYF
abundance: NA
j_gene: TRBJ1-3
d_gene: NA
v_gene: TRBV28

CDR3nt: TGTGCCAGTAGTATTGTAGGGACGGCCTCCTGGGGCAATGAGCAGTTCTTC
CDR3aa: CASSIVGTASWGNEQFF
abundance: NA
j_gene: TRBJ2-1
d_gene: NA
v_gene: TRBV19

CDR3nt: TGTGCCAGCAGACGAGCGGGGGGGCTGTACAATGAGCAGTTCTTC
CDR3aa: CASRRAGGLYNEQFF
abundance: NA
j_gene: TRBJ2-1
d_gene: TRBD2
v_gene: TRBV27

CDR3nt: TGTGCCAGCAGCAAGGGACAGGGGGCCTTAATCTATGGCTACACCTTC
CDR3aa: CASSKGQGALIYGYTF
abundance: NA
j_gene: TRBJ1-2
d_gene: TRBD1
v_gene: TRBV5-4